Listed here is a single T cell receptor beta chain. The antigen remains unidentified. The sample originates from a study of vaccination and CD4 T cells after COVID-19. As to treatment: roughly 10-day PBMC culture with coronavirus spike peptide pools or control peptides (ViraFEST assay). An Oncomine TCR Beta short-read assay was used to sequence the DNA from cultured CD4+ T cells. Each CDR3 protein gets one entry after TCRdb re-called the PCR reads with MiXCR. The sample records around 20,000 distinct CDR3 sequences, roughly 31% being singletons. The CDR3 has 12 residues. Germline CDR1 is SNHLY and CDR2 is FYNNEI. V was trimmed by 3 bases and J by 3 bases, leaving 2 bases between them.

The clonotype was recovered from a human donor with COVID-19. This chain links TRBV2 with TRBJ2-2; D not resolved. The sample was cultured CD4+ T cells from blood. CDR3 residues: CASSEDTGELFF. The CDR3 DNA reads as TGTGCCAGCAGTGAGGACACCGGGGAGCTGTTTTTT.